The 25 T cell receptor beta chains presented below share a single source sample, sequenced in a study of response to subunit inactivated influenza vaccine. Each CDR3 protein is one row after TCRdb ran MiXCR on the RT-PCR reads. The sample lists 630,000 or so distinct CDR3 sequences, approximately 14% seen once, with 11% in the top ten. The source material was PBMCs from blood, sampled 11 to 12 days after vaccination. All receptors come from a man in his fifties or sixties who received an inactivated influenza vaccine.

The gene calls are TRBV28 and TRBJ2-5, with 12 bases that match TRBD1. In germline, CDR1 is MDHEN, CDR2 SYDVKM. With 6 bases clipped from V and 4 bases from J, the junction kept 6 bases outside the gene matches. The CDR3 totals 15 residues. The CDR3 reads CASRMGTGGAETQYF. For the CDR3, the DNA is TGTGCCAGCAGGATGGGGACAGGGGGCGCAGAGACCCAGTACTTC. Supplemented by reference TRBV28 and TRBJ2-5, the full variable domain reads DVKVTQSSRYLVKRTGEKVFLECVQDMDHENMFWYRQDPGLGLRLIYFSYDVKMKEKGDIPEGYSVSREKKERFSLILESASTNQTSMYLCASRMGTGGAETQYFGPGTRLLVL.

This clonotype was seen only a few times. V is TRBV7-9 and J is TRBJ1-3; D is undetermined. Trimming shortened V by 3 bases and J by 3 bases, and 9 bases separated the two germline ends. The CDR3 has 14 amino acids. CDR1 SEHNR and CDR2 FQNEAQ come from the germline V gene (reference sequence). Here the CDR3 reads CASSFRQSGNTIYF. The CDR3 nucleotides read TGTGCCAGCAGCTTCCGGCAGAGTGGAAACACCATATATTTT.

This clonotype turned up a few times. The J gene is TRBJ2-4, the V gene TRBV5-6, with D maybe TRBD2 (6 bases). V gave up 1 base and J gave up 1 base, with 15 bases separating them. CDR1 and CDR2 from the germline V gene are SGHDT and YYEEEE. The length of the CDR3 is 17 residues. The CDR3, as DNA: TGTGCCAGCAGCTTGATGACCGGGGGATCGGCCAAAAACATTCAGTACTTC. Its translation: CASSLMTGGSAKNIQYF.

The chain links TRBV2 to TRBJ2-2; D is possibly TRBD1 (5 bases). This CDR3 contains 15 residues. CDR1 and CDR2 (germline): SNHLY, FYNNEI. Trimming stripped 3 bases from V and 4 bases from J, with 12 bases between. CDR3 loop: CASSDPGLGTGELFF. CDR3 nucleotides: TGTGCCAGCAGTGATCCAGGGTTGGGCACCGGGGAGCTGTTTTTT. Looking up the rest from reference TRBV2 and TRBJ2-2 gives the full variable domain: EPEVTQTPSHQVTQMGQEVILRCVPISNHLYFYWYRQILGQKVEFLVSFYNNEISEKSEIFDDQFSVERPDGSNFTLKIRSTKLEDSAMYFCASSDPGLGTGELFFGEGSRLTVL.

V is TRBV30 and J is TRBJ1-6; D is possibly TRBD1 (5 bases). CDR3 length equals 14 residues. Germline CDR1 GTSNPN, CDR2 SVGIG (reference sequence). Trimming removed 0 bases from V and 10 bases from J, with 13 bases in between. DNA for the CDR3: TGTGCCTGGAGTGTAACGCGGACATCCTCACCCCTCCACTTT. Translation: CAWSVTRTSSPLHF.

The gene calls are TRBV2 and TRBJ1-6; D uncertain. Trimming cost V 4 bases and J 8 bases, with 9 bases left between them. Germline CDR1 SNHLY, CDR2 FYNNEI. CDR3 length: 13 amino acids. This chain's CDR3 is CASSGALYSPLHF. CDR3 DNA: TGTGCCAGCAGTGGGGCCCTATATTCACCCCTCCACTTT.

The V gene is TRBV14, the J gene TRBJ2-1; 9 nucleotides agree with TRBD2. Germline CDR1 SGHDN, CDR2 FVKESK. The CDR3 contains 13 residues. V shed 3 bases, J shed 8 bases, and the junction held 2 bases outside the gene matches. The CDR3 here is CASSHKREDEQFF. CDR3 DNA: TGTGCCAGCAGCCACAAGCGGGAGGATGAGCAGTTCTTC.

The chain's CDR3 is CASSPSPGLGFYEQYF. DNA for the CDR3: TGTGCCAGCAGCCCGTCCCCGGGACTAGGGTTCTACGAGCAGTACTTC. The V gene is TRBV5-6, the J gene TRBJ2-7; 8 bases align to TRBD2. Germline V CDR1 and CDR2: SGHDT, YYEEEE. J gave up 3 bases and V 4 bases, and 12 bases lay outside the gene matches. This CDR3 region has 16 residues. The full variable domain, with the rest looked up from reference TRBV5-6 and TRBJ2-7, is DAGVTQSPTHLIKTRGQQVTLRCSPKSGHDTVSWYQQALGQGPQFIFQYYEEEERQRGNFPDRFSGHQFPNYSSELNVNALLLGDSALYLCASSPSPGLGFYEQYFGPGTRLTVT.

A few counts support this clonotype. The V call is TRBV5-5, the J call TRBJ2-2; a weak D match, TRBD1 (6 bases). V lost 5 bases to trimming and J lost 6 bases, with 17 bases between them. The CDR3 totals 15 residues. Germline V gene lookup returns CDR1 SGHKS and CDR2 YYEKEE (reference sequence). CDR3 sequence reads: CASSPGTRGAGELFF. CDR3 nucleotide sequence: TGTGCCAGCAGTCCCGGGACACGAGGCGCCGGGGAGCTGTTTTTT. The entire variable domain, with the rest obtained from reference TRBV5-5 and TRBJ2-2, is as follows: DAGVTQSPTHLIKTRGQQVTLRCSPISGHKSVSWYQQVLGQGPQFIFQYYEKEERGRGNFPDRFSARQFPNYSSELNVNALLLGDSALYLCASSPGTRGAGELFFGEGSRLTVL.

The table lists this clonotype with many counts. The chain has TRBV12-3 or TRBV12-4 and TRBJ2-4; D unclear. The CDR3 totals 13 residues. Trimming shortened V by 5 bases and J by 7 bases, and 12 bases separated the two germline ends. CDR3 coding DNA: TGTGCCAGCAGTCCCTCCTATTGGAACATTCAGTACTTC. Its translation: CASSPSYWNIQYF.

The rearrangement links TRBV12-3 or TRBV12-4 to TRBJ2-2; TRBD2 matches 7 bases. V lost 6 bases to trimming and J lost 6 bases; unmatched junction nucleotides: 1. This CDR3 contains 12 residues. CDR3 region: CASRGGPGELFF. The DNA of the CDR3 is TGTGCCAGCAGGGGAGGGCCCGGGGAGCTGTTTTTT.

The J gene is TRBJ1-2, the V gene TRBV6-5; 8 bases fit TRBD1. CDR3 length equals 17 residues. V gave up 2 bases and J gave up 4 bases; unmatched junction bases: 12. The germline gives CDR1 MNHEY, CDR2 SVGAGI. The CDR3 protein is CASSYRRAGGRGYGYTF. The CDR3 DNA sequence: TGTGCCAGCAGTTACCGGAGGGCAGGGGGCCGCGGCTATGGCTACACCTTC.

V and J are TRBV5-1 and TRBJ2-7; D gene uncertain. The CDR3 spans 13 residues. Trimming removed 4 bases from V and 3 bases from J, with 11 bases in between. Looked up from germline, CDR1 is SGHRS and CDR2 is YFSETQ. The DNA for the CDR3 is TGCGCCAGCAGCCCTAGTCTGGGCTACGAGCAGTACTTC. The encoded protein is CASSPSLGYEQYF.

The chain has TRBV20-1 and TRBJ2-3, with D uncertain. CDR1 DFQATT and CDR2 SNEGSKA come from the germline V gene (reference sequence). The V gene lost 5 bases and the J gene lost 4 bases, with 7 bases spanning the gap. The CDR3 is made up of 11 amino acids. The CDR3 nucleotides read TGCAGTGCTCTTAGATCAGATACGCAGTATTTT. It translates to CSALRSDTQYF.

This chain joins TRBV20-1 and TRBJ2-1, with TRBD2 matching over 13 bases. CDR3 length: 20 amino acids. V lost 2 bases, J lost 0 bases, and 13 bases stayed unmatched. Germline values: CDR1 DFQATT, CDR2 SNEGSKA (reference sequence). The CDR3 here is CSARPNGLAGAYVSYNEQFF. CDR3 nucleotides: TGCAGTGCTAGACCTAATGGACTAGCGGGGGCTTACGTCTCCTACAATGAGCAGTTCTTC.

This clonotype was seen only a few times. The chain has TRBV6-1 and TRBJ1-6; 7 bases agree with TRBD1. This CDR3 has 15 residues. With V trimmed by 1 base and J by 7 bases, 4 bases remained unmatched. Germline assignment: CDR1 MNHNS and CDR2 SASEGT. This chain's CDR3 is CASSEEQGLNSPLHF. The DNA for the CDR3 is TGTGCCAGCAGTGAAGAACAGGGGTTAAATTCACCCCTCCACTTT.

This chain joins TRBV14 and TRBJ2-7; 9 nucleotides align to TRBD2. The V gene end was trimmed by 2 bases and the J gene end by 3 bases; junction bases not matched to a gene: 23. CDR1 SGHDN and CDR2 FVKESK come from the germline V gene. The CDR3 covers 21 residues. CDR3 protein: CASSQLGPSGGRVAANYEQYF. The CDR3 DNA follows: TGTGCCAGCAGCCAACTGGGACCGAGCGGGGGGCGTGTGGCAGCGAACTACGAGCAGTACTTC. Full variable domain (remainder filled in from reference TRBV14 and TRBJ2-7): EAGVTQFPSHSVIEKGQTVTLRCDPISGHDNLYWYRRVMGKEIKFLLHFVKESKQDESGMPNNRFLAERTGGTYSTLKVQPAELEDSGVYFCASSQLGPSGGRVAANYEQYFGPGTRLTVT.

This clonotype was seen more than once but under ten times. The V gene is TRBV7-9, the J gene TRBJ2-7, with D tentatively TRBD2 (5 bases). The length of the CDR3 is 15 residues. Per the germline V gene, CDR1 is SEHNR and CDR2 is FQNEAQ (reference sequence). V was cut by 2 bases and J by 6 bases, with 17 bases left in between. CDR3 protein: CASSLSAVLRLEQYF. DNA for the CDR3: TGTGCCAGCAGCTTATCAGCGGTCCTTAGGCTCGAGCAGTACTTC.

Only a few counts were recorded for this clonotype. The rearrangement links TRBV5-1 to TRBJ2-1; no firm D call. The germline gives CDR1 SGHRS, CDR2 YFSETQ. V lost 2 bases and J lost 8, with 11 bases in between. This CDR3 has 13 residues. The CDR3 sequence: CASSFTPGDEQFF. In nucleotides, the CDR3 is TGCGCCAGCAGCTTTACCCCGGGCGATGAGCAGTTCTTC. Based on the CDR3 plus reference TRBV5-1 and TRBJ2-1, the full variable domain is KAGVTQTPRYLIKTRGQQVTLSCSPISGHRSVSWYQQTPGQGLQFLFEYFSETQRNKGNFPGRFSGRQFSNSRSEMNVSTLELGDSALYLCASSFTPGDEQFFGPGTRLTVL.

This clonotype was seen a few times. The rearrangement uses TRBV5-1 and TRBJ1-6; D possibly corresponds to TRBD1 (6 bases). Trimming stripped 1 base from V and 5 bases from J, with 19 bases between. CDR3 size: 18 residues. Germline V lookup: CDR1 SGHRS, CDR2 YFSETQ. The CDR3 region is CASSLIGTSNTNNSPLHF. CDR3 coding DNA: TGCGCCAGCAGCTTGATTGGGACAAGCAATACAAATAATTCACCCCTCCACTTT.

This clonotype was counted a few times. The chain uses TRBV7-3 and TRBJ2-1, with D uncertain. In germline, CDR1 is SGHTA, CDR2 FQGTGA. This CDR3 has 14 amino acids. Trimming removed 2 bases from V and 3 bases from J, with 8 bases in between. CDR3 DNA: TGTGCCAGCAGCTTAGAAGGGTTCTACAATGAGCAGTTCTTC. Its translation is CASSLEGFYNEQFF.

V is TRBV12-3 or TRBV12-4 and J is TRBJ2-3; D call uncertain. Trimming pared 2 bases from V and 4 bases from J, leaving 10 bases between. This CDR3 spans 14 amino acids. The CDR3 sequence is CASSLFPLADTQYF. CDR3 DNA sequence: TGTGCCAGCAGTTTATTCCCCTTGGCAGATACGCAGTATTTT.

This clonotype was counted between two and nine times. The CDR3 loop reads CASSLGAGGGQPQHF. The CDR3 DNA sequence: TGTGCCAGCAGCTTAGGGGCAGGGGGCGGTCAGCCCCAGCATTTT. V and J are TRBV7-2 and TRBJ1-5; 8 bases are a match to TRBD1. The CDR3 extends over 15 amino acids. Germline CDR1 and CDR2: SGHTA and FQGNSA. After removal of 1 base from V and 6 bases from J, the junction contained 5 bases not matched to a gene.

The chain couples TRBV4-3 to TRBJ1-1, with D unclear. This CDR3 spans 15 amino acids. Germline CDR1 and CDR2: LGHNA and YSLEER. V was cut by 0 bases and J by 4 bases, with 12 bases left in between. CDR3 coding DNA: TGCGCCAGCAGCCAAGATTATAATAGAGGCACTGAAGCTTTCTTT. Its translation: CASSQDYNRGTEAFF.

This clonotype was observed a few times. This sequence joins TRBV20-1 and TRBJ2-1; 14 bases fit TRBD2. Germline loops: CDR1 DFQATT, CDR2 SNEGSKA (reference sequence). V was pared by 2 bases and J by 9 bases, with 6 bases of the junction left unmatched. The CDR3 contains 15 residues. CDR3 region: CSARPGTSGGGEQFF. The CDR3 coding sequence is TGCAGTGCTAGACCCGGGACTAGCGGGGGTGGTGAGCAGTTCTTC.